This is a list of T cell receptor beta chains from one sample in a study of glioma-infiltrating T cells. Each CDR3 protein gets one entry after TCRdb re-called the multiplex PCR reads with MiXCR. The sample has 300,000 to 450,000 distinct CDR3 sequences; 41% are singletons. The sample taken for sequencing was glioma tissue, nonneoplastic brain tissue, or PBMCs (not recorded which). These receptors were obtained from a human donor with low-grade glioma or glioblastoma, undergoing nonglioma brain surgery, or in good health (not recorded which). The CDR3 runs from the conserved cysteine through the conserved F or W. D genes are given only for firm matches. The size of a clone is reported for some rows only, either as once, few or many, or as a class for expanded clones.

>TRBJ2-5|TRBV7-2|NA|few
CASSSRQPFSETQYF
TGTGCCAGCAGCTCTAGACAGCCCTTCAGCGAGACCCAGTACTTC
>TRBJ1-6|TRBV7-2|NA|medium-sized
CASSLELNSPLHF
TGTGCCAGCAGCTTAGAATTGAATTCACCCCTCCACTTT
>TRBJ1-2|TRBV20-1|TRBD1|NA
CSARSWTGHGYTF
TGCAGTGCTAGATCCTGGACAGGGCATGGCTACACCTTC
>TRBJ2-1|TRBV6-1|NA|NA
CAGSVRETEQFF
TGTGCCGGCAGTGTCCGTGAGACTGAGCAGTTCTTC
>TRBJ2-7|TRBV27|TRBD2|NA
CATKRGASGSPKPYEQYF
TGTGCCACTAAAAGAGGGGCTAGCGGTAGTCCCAAGCCCTACGAGCAGTACTTC
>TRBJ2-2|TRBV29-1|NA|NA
CSVSWGSLETGELFF
TGCAGCGTCTCTTGGGGGTCCCTAGAGACCGGGGAGCTGTTTTTT
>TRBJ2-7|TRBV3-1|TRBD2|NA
CASSQIGLEISDEQCF
TGTGCCAGCAGCCAAATAGGACTAGAGATAAGTGACGAGCAGTGCTTC
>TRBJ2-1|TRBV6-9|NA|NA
CASSYAHNSYNEQFF
TGTGCCAGCAGTTACGCGCACAACTCCTACAATGAGCAGTTCTTC
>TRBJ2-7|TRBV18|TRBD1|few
CASSPNLGTGVEQYF
TGTGCCAGCTCACCTAATCTCGGGACAGGGGTTGAGCAGTACTTC
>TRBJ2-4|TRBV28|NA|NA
CASSLPSAYDIQHF
TGTGCCAGCAGTTTACCTAGCGCTTATGACATTCAGCACTTC
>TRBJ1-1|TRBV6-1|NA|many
CASINIANTEAFF
TGTGCCAGCATCAATATAGCGAACACTGAAGCTTTCTTT
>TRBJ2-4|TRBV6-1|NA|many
CASTSIKGVGKNIQYF
TGTGCCAGCACCTCGATCAAAGGGGTTGGCAAAAACATTCAGTACTTC
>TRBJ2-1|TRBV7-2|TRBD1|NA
CASSSQRTGGMFTEQFF
TGTGCCAGCAGCTCCCAGAGGACAGGGGGTATGTTCACGGAGCAGTTCTTC
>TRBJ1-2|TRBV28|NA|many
CASSLRTDYTF
TGTGCCAGCAGTCTAAGGACGGACTACACCTTC
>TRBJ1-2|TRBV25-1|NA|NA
CASTGQNYGYTF
TGTGCCAGCACCGGACAGAACTATGGCTACACCTTC
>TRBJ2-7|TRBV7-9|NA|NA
CASSYTHEQYF
TGTGCCAGCAGCTACACCCACGAGCAGTACTTC
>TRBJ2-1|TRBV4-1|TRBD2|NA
CASSQASGRAWGEQFF
TGCGCCAGCAGCCAAGCTAGCGGGAGGGCCTGGGGTGAGCAGTTCTTC
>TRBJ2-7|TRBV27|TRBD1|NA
CASSRGQGAYEQYF
TGTGCCAGCAGCCGAGGACAGGGGGCCTACGAGCAGTACTTC
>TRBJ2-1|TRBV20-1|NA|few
CSAPRGISEGNEQFF
TGCAGTGCCCCCCGAGGGATAAGCGAGGGCAATGAGCAGTTCTTC
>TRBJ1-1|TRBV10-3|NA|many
CAISESTGWDTEAFF
TGTGCCATCAGTGAGTCTACAGGGTGGGACACTGAAGCTTTCTTT
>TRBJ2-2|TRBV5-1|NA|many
CASSRNPPGEPGELFF
TGCGCCAGCAGCCGGAACCCACCCGGGGAACCCGGGGAGCTGTTTTTT
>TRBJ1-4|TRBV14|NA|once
CASSARQRASIEKLFF
TGTGCCAGCAGCGCGCGCCAGAGGGCGTCAATTGAAAAACTGTTTTTT
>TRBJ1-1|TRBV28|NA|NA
CASSPAQGDTEAFF
TGTGCCAGCAGTCCGGCACAGGGCGACACTGAAGCTTTCTTT
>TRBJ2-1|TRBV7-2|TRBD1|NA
CASSLGPPGTGNEQFF
TGTGCCAGCAGCTTAGGCCCCCCCGGGACAGGCAATGAGCAGTTCTTC
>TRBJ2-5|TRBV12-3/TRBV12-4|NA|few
CASSFEGIETQYF
TGTGCCAGCAGTTTCGAGGGTATTGAGACCCAGTACTTC
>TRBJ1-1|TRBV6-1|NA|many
CATSVLEYTEAFF
TGTGCCACCTCAGTATTGGAGTACACTGAAGCTTTCTTT
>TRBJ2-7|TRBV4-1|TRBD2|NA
CASSQDMTSGPYEQYF
TGCGCCAGCAGCCAAGATATGACTAGCGGGCCCTACGAGCAGTACTTC
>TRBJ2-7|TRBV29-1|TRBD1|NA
CSAQGKSSYEQYF
TGCAGCGCACAGGGGAAGAGCTCCTACGAGCAGTACTTC
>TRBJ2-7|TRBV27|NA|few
CASSLTPPRQSSSYEQYF
TGTGCCAGCAGTCTAACCCCCCCGAGACAGTCAAGCTCCTACGAGCAGTACTTC
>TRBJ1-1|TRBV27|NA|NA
CASSSWGGDWGNTEAFF
TGTGCCAGCAGTTCCTGGGGGGGCGATTGGGGGAACACTGAAGCTTTCTTT
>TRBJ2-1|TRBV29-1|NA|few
CSGLGGYEQFF
TGCAGCGGTCTAGGAGGATATGAGCAGTTCTTC
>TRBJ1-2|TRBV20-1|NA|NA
CSARDSRGGALTF
TGCAGTGCTAGAGATTCCCGCGGGGGCGCGCTCACCTTC
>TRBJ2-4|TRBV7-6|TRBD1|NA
CASSLKAGQGARAKNIQYF
TGTGCCAGCAGCTTAAAAGCGGGACAGGGGGCAAGAGCCAAAAACATTCAGTACTTC
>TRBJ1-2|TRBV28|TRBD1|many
CASRDRGITPNYGYTF
TGTGCCAGCAGGGACAGGGGGATTACCCCTAACTATGGCTACACCTTC
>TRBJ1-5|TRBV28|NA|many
CASSDSGSGDQPQHF
TGTGCCAGCAGTGATTCAGGGTCGGGAGATCAGCCCCAGCATTTT
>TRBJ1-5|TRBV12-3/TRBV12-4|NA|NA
CASSLWQGNSNQPQHF
TGTGCCAGCAGTTTATGGCAGGGGAATAGCAATCAGCCCCAGCATTTT
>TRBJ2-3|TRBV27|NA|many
CASSLGRYVTQYF
TGTGCCAGCAGTTTAGGGCGGTACGTTACGCAGTATTTT
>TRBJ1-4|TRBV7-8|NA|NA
CASSLGGGAAEKLFF
TGTGCCAGCAGCTTAGGGGGGGGGGCCGCTGAAAAACTGTTTTTT
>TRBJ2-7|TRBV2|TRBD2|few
CASRGTSGDRAYEQYF
TGTGCCAGCAGGGGGACTAGCGGGGACCGGGCCTACGAGCAGTACTTC
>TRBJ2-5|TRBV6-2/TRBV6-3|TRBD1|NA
CASSRDRGRQETQYF
TGTGCCAGCAGCCGGGACAGGGGGCGGCAAGAGACCCAGTACTTC
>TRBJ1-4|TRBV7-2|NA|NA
CASSLGAGDFGEKLFF
TGTGCCAGCAGCTTAGGGGCCGGGGACTTCGGGGAAAAACTGTTTTTT
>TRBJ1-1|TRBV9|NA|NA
CASSVEAGSNTEAFF
TGTGCCAGCAGCGTAGAAGCGGGTTCGAACACTGAAGCTTTCTTT
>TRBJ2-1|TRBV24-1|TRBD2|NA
CATSLAGSYNEQFF
TGTGCCACCAGTCTAGCGGGTTCCTACAATGAGCAGTTCTTC
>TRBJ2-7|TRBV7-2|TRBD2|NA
CASSPSRWSGRDEQYF
TGTGCCAGCAGCCCCAGCCGTTGGAGCGGGAGGGACGAGCAGTACTTC
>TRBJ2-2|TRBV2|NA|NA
CASSATSPNTGELFF
TGTGCCAGCAGCGCAACTAGCCCGAACACCGGGGAGCTGTTTTTT
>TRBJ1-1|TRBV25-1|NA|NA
CASSEAVGDTEAFF
TGTGCCAGCAGTGAAGCGGTGGGGGACACTGAAGCTTTCTTT
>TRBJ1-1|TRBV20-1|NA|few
CSPPRAGVGNTEAFF
TGCAGTCCCCCTAGAGCCGGGGTAGGTAACACTGAAGCTTTCTTT
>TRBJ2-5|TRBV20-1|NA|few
CSADGGETQYF
TGCAGTGCTGATGGCGGAGAGACCCAGTACTTC
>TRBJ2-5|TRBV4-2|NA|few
CASSPAGWGVIETQYF
TGTGCCAGCAGCCCGGCCGGCTGGGGGGTGATAGAGACCCAGTACTTC
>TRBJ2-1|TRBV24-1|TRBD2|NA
CATSEGLAHEQFF
TGTGCCACCAGTGAGGGACTAGCCCATGAGCAGTTCTTC
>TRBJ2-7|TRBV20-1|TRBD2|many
CSATQPGLANEQYF
TGCAGTGCTACTCAACCGGGACTAGCAAATGAGCAGTACTTC
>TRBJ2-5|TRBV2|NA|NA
CASSTDVRQSHKETQYF
TGTGCCAGCAGTACCGACGTTCGACAGTCTCACAAAGAGACCCAGTACTTC
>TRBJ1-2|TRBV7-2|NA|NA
CASEVGGNRYGYAF
TGTGCCAGCGAGGTGGGAGGGAACAGATATGGCTACGCCTTC
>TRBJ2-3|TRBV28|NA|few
CASYAGSTLRGTDTQYF
TGTGCCAGCTACGCGGGCAGTACCCTCCGGGGCACAGATACGCAGTATTTT
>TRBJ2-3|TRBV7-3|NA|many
CASSLTATTDTQYF
TGTGCCAGCAGCTTAACAGCTACCACAGATACGCAGTATTTT
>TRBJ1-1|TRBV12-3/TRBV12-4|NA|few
CASSFNVGTEAFF
TGTGCCAGCAGTTTTAACGTGGGCACTGAAGCTTTCTTT
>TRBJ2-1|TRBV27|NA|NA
CASSLGVAGSYNEQFF
TGTGCCAGCAGTCTCGGGGTGGCAGGGTCCTACAATGAGCAGTTCTTC